The entry that follows covers one T cell receptor beta chain sequence. What it binds is not known. The data originate from a study of T cell repertoires in cytomegalovirus infection. At the level of the study: Peptides in the study included HLA-C-restricted and HLA-B-restricted CMV epitopes. CMV infection plus the matching HLA type was flagged by public TCR beta signatures. Findings and caveats of the study: Dominating the ex vivo response were HLA-C-restricted CMV-specific TCR beta clonotypes. Identification of carriers of CMV plus the relevant HLA was achieved through cumulative public TCR beta family frequency.

TCRdb used MiXCR to reprocess the reads, holding one entry per CDR3 protein. The table lists 640,000 or so distinct CDR3 sequences, around 35% of them singletons, with roughly 18% in the top ten. This CDR3 contains 14 residues. V shed 1 base, J shed 6 bases, and the junction held 5 bases outside the gene matches. Germline-derived CDR1 and CDR2 are SGHTA and FQGNSA. The TCR was taken from a human donor in good health (CMV status not recorded). Some clones in this sample may be carry-over from other donors' samples. J is TRBJ1-2 and V is TRBV7-2; 7 nucleotides match TRBD1. Sequenced here: cultured PBMCs, sampled from culture after CMV antigen stimulation. This CDR3 is CASSLVPGQHGYTF. CDR3 coding DNA: TGTGCCAGCAGCTTAGTGCCGGGACAGCATGGCTACACCTTC.